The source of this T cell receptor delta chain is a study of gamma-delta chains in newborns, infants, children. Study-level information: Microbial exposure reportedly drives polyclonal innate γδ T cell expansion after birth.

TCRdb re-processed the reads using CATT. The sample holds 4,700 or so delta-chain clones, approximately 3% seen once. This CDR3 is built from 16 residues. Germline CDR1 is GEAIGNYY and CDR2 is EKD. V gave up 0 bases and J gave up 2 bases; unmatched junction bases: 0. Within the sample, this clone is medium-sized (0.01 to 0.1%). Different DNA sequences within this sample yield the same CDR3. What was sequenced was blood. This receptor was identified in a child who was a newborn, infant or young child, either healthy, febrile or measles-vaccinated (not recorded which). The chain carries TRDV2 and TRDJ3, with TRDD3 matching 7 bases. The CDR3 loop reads CACDTGDTWDTRQMFF. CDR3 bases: TGTGCCTGTGACACCGGGGATACCTGGGACACCCGACAGATGTTTTTC.